These 23 T cell receptor beta chains originate from one sample sequenced in a study of blood T cell repertoires in COVID-19. Clones were read by immunoSEQ multiplex PCR, and TCRdb kept only the in-frame ones, dropping some. The data show 170,000 or so clones, with around three quarters seen just once and about 7% held by the top ten. The specimen sequenced was peripheral blood. These receptors originate from a man in his sixties or seventies with active or convalescent COVID-19.

This clone has more than one count but fewer than ten. This chain links TRBV10-3 with TRBJ1-4, with a possible D match to TRBD1 (5 bases). CDR1 is ENHRY, CDR2 SYGVKD, per germline. V lost 4 bases and J lost 8, with 17 bases in between. This CDR3 comprises 15 residues. The CDR3 DNA follows: TGTGCCATCAGTGTGGGTGTTGGGGGAGGCGAAAAACTGTTTTTT. It codes for CAISVGVGGGEKLFF.

This clone was detected once. The V call is TRBV6-1, the J call TRBJ2-7, with D possibly matching TRBD1 (5 bases). The CDR3 extends over 14 amino acids. V lost 0 bases and J 9 bases, leaving 15 bases between the germline ends. Germline loops: CDR1 MNHNS, CDR2 SASEGT. Here the CDR3 reads CASSEARPGWGQYF. CDR3 in DNA: TGTGCCAGCAGTGAAGCGAGGCCAGGGTGGGGGCAGTACTTC.

CDR3 sequence (DNA): TGTGCCAGCAGCGTAGACGGCGGTAATCACTATGGCTACACCTTC. Translating it yields CASSVDGGNHYGYTF. The J gene is TRBJ1-2, the V gene TRBV9, with D hard to call. The CDR3 length is 15 residues. V gave up 0 bases and J gave up 3 bases, with 12 bases separating them. Germline values: CDR1 SGDLS, CDR2 YYNGEE.

In its sample, this clone was seen once. J is TRBJ1-2 and V is TRBV6-5; 8 bases fit TRBD1. V was pared by 6 bases and J by 8 bases, with 11 bases of the junction left unmatched. The V gene's germline CDR1 is MNHEY and CDR2 SVGAGI. The CDR3 extends over 14 amino acids. CDR3 bases: TGTGCCAGCAGCTTCAGGGGGCTGTTCTCAGGCTACACCTTC. This encodes CASSFRGLFSGYTF.

V is TRBV10-3 and J is TRBJ2-7, with TRBD1 identical over 9 bases. The CDR3 runs 18 residues. V trimming: 4 bases; J trimming: 1 base; junction bases outside the gene matches: 14. Germline assignment: CDR1 ENHRY and CDR2 SYGVKD. This chain's CDR3 is CAISAWTGELMASYEQYF. CDR3 bases: TGTGCCATCAGTGCTTGGACAGGGGAGTTAATGGCATCCTACGAGCAGTACTTC.

There are many counts of this clone. The J gene is TRBJ2-2, the V gene TRBV3-1 (or the pseudogene TRBV3-2); 11 nucleotides line up with TRBD2. Unmatched junction bases numbered 7, after V lost 4 bases and J lost 9 bases. The CDR3 consists of 15 residues. Germline values: CDR1 LGHDT, CDR2 YNNKEL (reference sequence). DNA for the CDR3: TGTGCCAGCAGCCTTTTAGCGGGAGGGCCGCGGGAGCTGTTTTTT. Translation: CASSLLAGGPRELFF.

The rearrangement uses TRBV11-2 and TRBJ2-7; a possible D gene is TRBD2 (6 bases). Germline V CDR1 and CDR2: SGHAT, FQNNGV. The CDR3 runs 15 residues. Trimming left V 4 bases short and J 7 bases short, with 20 bases between. This CDR3 reads CASSSIRAKSGEQYF. The CDR3, as DNA: TGTGCCAGCAGCTCTATCCGGGCTAAAAGCGGGGAGCAGTACTTC.

This rearrangement joins TRBV30 to TRBJ2-7, with TRBD2 matching over 8 bases. This CDR3 contains 15 residues. V shed 2 bases and J 2 bases; nucleotides not matched to a gene: 8. CDR1 is GTSNPN, CDR2 SVGIG, per germline (reference sequence). This chain's CDR3 is CAWSRTGGMTYEQYF. Written as DNA, the CDR3 is TGTGCCTGGAGTCGGACGGGGGGGATGACCTACGAGCAGTACTTC.

This clone was picked up a small number of times. V usage is TRBV27 and J usage is TRBJ1-1; TRBD1 might be the D (6 bases). The CDR3 has 14 residues. The ends were cut back, 6 bases at V and 1 base at J, with 12 bases in the middle. The germline gives CDR1 MNHEY, CDR2 SMNVEV (reference sequence). The CDR3 region is CASRTGFKNTEAFF. CDR3 DNA: TGTGCCAGCAGAACAGGGTTTAAGAACACTGAAGCTTTCTTT.

The V call is TRBV30, the J call TRBJ2-1; TRBD2 matches 11 bases. Germline V CDR1 and CDR2: GTSNPN, SVGIG (reference sequence). With 0 bases clipped from V and 4 bases from J, the junction kept 8 bases outside the gene matches. The CDR3 runs to 17 residues. The CDR3, as DNA: TGTGCCTGGAGTGTTTTTAGCGGGGGGGGAACTTACAATGAGCAGTTCTTC. Its translation: CAWSVFSGGGTYNEQFF.

The rearrangement links TRBV7-8 to TRBJ2-5; possibly TRBD2 for D (5 bases). The CDR3 covers 14 residues. The V gene lost 2 bases and the J gene lost 2 bases, with 9 bases spanning the gap. Per the germline V gene, CDR1 is SGHVS and CDR2 is FQNEAQ. In nucleotides, the CDR3 is TGTGCCAGCAGCTTACCAGGCGGGCAAGAGACCCAGTACTTC. Translated: CASSLPGGQETQYF.

This chain connects TRBV15 to TRBJ1-5; no clear D gene. This CDR3 has 14 amino acids. Germline V gene sequence: CDR1 LNHNV, CDR2 YYDKDF (reference sequence). Trimming took off 2 bases at V and 5 bases at J, with 10 bases between the two ends. The CDR3 here is CATSRPFRDQPQHF. CDR3 in DNA: TGTGCCACCAGCAGACCCTTTCGTGATCAGCCCCAGCATTTT.

This chain uses TRBV7-2 with TRBJ1-5, with a tentative D call TRBD1 (5 bases). Per the germline V gene, CDR1 is SGHTA and CDR2 is FQGNSA. V lost 0 bases and J 7 bases, leaving 10 bases between the germline ends. CDR3 length: 14 residues. The CDR3 loop reads CASSLASGRQPQHF. For the CDR3, the DNA is TGTGCCAGCAGCTTAGCGTCAGGGAGGCAGCCCCAGCATTTT.

The chain uses TRBV7-6 and TRBJ2-7; D unresolved. Between the trimmed V and J ends, which lost 4 bases and 4 bases, there was a span of 5 bases. Germline V CDR1 and CDR2: SGHVS, FNYEAQ. CDR3 size: 11 residues. The CDR3 loop reads CASSSLYEQYF. The CDR3 region has the DNA TGTGCCAGCAGCTCTCTTTACGAGCAGTACTTC.

The chain joins TRBV5-5 to TRBJ2-7; maybe TRBD2 (7 bases). CDR1 and CDR2 from the germline V gene are SGHKS and YYEKEE (reference sequence). The CDR3 sequence is 15 residues long. With 5 bases removed from V and 7 bases from J, the gap between germline ends came to 22 bases. The CDR3 sequence is CASSPNRAGEGEQYF. Here the CDR3 DNA reads TGTGCCAGCAGTCCGAACAGGGCCGGGGAGGGGGAGCAGTACTTC.

This chain uses TRBV5-1 with TRBJ1-1; D might be TRBD1 (6 bases). Germline assignment: CDR1 SGHRS and CDR2 YFSETQ. CDR3 size: 16 residues. V was clipped by 4 bases and J by 1 base, with 17 bases between them. This CDR3 reads CASSLDSFPENTEAFF. The CDR3 DNA reads TGCGCCAGCAGCCTGGACAGCTTCCCAGAGAACACTGAAGCTTTCTTT.

This clone turned up a few times. V usage is TRBV5-6 and J usage is TRBJ1-4, with 7 bases that match TRBD1. V lost 4 bases and J lost 5; bases outside the gene matches: 8. Germline assignment: CDR1 SGHDT and CDR2 YYEEEE. The CDR3 length is 15 residues. CDR3 DNA: TGTGCCAGCAGCCGAGTTCAGGGGGGAAATGAAAAACTGTTTTTT. This codes for CASSRVQGGNEKLFF.

This sequence joins TRBV24-1 and TRBJ2-3, with D unclear. This CDR3 region has 13 residues. Germline CDR1 KGHDR, CDR2 SFDVKD. V lost 12 bases and J lost 1, with 13 bases in between. The CDR3: CAASRSGTDTQYF. In nucleotides, the CDR3 is TGTGCCGCGTCGCGGTCGGGCACAGATACGCAGTATTTT.

The V gene is TRBV5-1, the J gene TRBJ1-4, with D possibly being TRBD1 (5 bases). Trimming removed 1 base from V and 1 base from J, with 5 bases in between. This CDR3 is built from 14 residues. The V gene's germline CDR1 is SGHRS and CDR2 YFSETQ. CDR3 protein: CASSLTGTNEKLFF. The CDR3 coding sequence is TGCGCCAGCAGCTTGACAGGAACTAATGAAAAACTGTTTTTT.

This clone was seen at least ten times. This chain uses TRBV23-1 with TRBJ2-1, with D perhaps matching TRBD2 (5 bases). TRBV23-1 is marked as an open reading frame, function uncertain. V lost 4 bases and J lost 0, with 16 bases in between. This CDR3 spans 17 amino acids. CDR3 region: CASSLPTERSSYNEQFF. The CDR3 DNA reads TGCGCCAGCAGTCTACCGACGGAGCGGAGCTCCTACAATGAGCAGTTCTTC.

The chain combines TRBV21-1 with TRBJ1-3; the listed D gene, TRBD1, was not tested against the DNA. TRBV21-1 is labeled a pseudogene. The CDR3 spans 17 residues. As DNA, the CDR3 is TGTGCCAGCAGCTGGCAGGGTCGGCCTCACTCTGGAAACACCATATATTTT. It codes for CASSWQGRPHSGNTIYF.

This clone has just one count. The V and J genes are TRBV23-1 and TRBJ1-5, with D possibly TRBD1 on 5 matching bases. TRBV23-1 is sorted into the ORF group, with uncertain function. There are 20 residues in the CDR3. Trimming shortened V by 0 bases and J by 2 bases, and 23 bases separated the two germline ends. The CDR3 sequence: CASSQSEKGQGGAGNQPQHF. Written as DNA, the CDR3 is TGCGCCAGCAGTCAATCGGAAAAGGGGCAGGGAGGTGCGGGCAATCAGCCCCAGCATTTT.

This clone was observed a single time. V and J are TRBV6-6 and TRBJ2-2; 7 bases are shared with TRBD1. This CDR3 has 17 amino acids. CDR1 is MNHNY, CDR2 SVGAGI, per germline (reference sequence). The ends lost 5 bases at V and 6 bases at J; junction bases unmatched: 15. Here the CDR3 reads CASSRPKGAQLSGELFF. CDR3 bases: TGTGCCAGCAGTCGGCCGAAGGGGGCGCAACTGTCCGGGGAGCTGTTTTTT.